The next 11 T cell receptor beta chains were all read from a single sample in a study of T cells in Graves' hyperthyroidism and ophthalmopathy. Amplification of TCR beta CDR3 regions used RNA as the template. Carried out on the TCR CDR3, a first-round RT-PCR used the HTBI primer set. TCRdb used MiXCR to reprocess the multiplex PCR reads, holding one entry per CDR3 protein. This sample has roughly 500,000 distinct CDR3 sequences, with about half found just once. Sequences were obtained from peripheral blood or thyroid tissue (not recorded which). The receptors shown here come from an adult woman with Graves' disease, either hyperthyroidism or ophthalmopathy (not recorded which).

This clonotype was recorded many times. The chain has TRBV2 and TRBJ1-2; no clear D gene. Trimming shortened V by 4 bases and J by 3 bases, and 15 bases separated the two germline ends. The CDR3 totals 15 residues. Germline V gives CDR1 SNHLY, CDR2 FYNNEI. CDR3 nucleotides: TGTGCCAGCAGTGGCCCCGACGCAGAATACTATGGCTACACCTTC. This gives the protein CASSGPDAEYYGYTF.

This clonotype was detected many times. This rearrangement joins TRBV3-1 to TRBJ1-6; D is ambiguous. This CDR3 is built from 12 residues. Trimming removed 3 bases from V and 12 bases from J, with 9 bases in between. CDR1 LGHDT and CDR2 YNNKEL come from the germline V gene (reference sequence). This chain's CDR3 is CASSQGRGPLHF. The CDR3, as DNA: TGTGCCAGCAGCCAGGGTAGAGGACCCCTCCACTTT.

This chain links TRBV20-1 with TRBJ1-4; unclear D gene. The V end lost 3 bases, the J end lost 2 bases, and 13 bases lay between the germline ends. CDR3 size: 15 residues. Germline CDR1 reads DFQATT; CDR2 reads SNEGSKA (reference sequence). This CDR3 is CSARTGRETNEKLFF. CDR3 nucleotide sequence: TGCAGTGCTAGGACCGGGCGCGAGACTAATGAAAAACTGTTTTTT.

This clonotype was observed a few times. This sequence joins TRBV28 and TRBJ2-7; 10 bases align to TRBD2. Germline CDR1 reads MDHEN; CDR2 reads SYDVKM. The J segment lost 6 bases and the V segment lost 10 bases, leaving 9 bases of the junction unmatched. The CDR3 length is 13 residues. CDR3 sequence reads: CATEPGLAFEQYF. CDR3 bases: TGTGCCACCGAACCGGGACTAGCGTTCGAGCAGTACTTC.

This clonotype was observed at least ten times. This chain joins TRBV15 and TRBJ2-2; 7 bases are shared with TRBD2. Germline trimming cut 1 base from V and 6 bases from J; bases unmatched to any gene: 8. CDR3 size: 16 residues. Germline CDR1 is LNHNV and CDR2 is YYDKDF (reference sequence). The CDR3 region is CATSRVRGVIAGELFF. DNA of the CDR3: TGTGCCACCAGCAGAGTTCGGGGGGTTATCGCCGGGGAGCTGTTTTTT. Full variable domain (remainder filled in from reference TRBV15 and TRBJ2-2): DAMVIQNPRYQVTQFGKPVTLSCSQTLNHNVMYWYQQKSSQAPKLLFHYYDKDFNNEADTPDNFQSRRPNTSFCFLDIRSPGLGDTAMYLCATSRVRGVIAGELFFGEGSRLTVL.

This chain connects TRBV24-1 to TRBJ2-5, with 8 bases fitting TRBD2. Germline V CDR1 and CDR2: KGHDR, SFDVKD. V gave up 4 bases and J gave up 4 bases; unmatched junction bases: 7. This CDR3 spans 15 amino acids. The CDR3 loop is CATSDTRLAGETQYF. The CDR3 DNA reads TGTGCCACCAGTGACACCCGGCTAGCGGGAGAGACCCAGTACTTC.

Ten or more counts support this clonotype. The chain recombines TRBV19 with TRBJ2-2; a weak D match, TRBD1 (6 bases). Germline CDR1 is LNHDA and CDR2 is SQIVND (reference sequence). CDR3 length: 18 residues. The germline V and J ends were trimmed by 4 bases and 1 base, with 19 bases remaining between them. The CDR3 here is CASSRRRTGQQNTGELFF. The CDR3 nucleotides read TGTGCCAGTAGTAGACGACGCACAGGACAGCAGAACACCGGGGAGCTGTTTTTT.

The chain joins TRBV7-9 to TRBJ1-1, with TRBD1 matching 7 bases. The CDR3 has 16 residues. The V and J ends lost 6 bases and 3 bases, in that order; junction bases with no gene match: 13. Germline V gives CDR1 SEHNR, CDR2 FQNEAQ (reference sequence). CDR3 coding DNA: TGTGCCAGCAGTCCTGACAGTCGGGACAGATACACTGAAGCTTTCTTT. As protein: CASSPDSRDRYTEAFF.

This clonotype appeared many times. The chain carries TRBV10-3 and TRBJ1-5; no firm D call. Deletions cut 0 bases from V and 7 bases from J, with 13 bases between. Germline-derived CDR1 and CDR2 are ENHRY and SYGVKD. The CDR3 length is 15 residues. Here the CDR3 DNA reads TGTGCCATCAGTGAGTCGATGGGGAAATTGCAGCCCCAGCATTTT. Its protein is CAISESMGKLQPQHF.

The rearrangement joins TRBV7-8 to TRBJ2-7, with a possible D match to TRBD2 (7 bases). This CDR3 comprises 14 residues. V was cut by 4 bases and J by 7 bases, with 17 bases left in between. Looked up from germline, CDR1 is SGHVS and CDR2 is FQNEAQ. CDR3 nucleotides: TGTGCCAGCAGCTCCCTGGGGGGGCGTGGGGAGCAGTACTTC. The encoded protein is CASSSLGGRGEQYF.

The chain combines TRBV4-2 with TRBJ2-7; 8 bases are a match to TRBD2. The CDR3 totals 16 residues. J lost 3 bases, V lost 3 bases, and 10 bases had no gene match. Germline V gene data show CDR1 as LGHNA and CDR2 as YNFKEQ. The CDR3 loop reads CASSHHISGSIYEQYF. CDR3 coding DNA: TGTGCCAGCAGCCACCATATCAGCGGGAGTATCTACGAGCAGTACTTC.